A few counts support the clone carrying this T cell receptor (beta chain). Its specificity is unknown. The study ran its PCR with 60 Vbeta and 13 Jbeta primers. Produced via immunoSEQ multiplex PCR; TCRdb's table is partial and in-frame only. The sample holds some 87,000 clones, roughly 80% seen once. The data are from a study of cytomegalovirus exposure and HLA in healthy donors. Overall study results and limits: Later analysis revealed greater clonal expansion in HLA-associated TCR beta chains than in equally common others. From TCR beta sequences, most subjects' HLA-A and HLA-B alleles were reportedly predicted accurately. Prior analysis indicated that the majority of TCR beta V segments exhibited productivity approximately 87% or approximately 30% of the time. In vitro confirmation showed a few CMV-associated chains to be CMV antigen specific.

The CDR3 covers 14 residues. The V and J ends lost 2 bases and 5 bases respectively, with 10 bases between them. Germline V gene data show CDR1 as LNHDA and CDR2 as SQIVND (reference sequence). V and J are TRBV19 and TRBJ1-5; a weak D match, TRBD1 (5 bases). This TCR was recovered from a man over 45 in good health and CMV-seropositive. The source material was PBMCs. The CDR3 spells CASSIQGLDQPQHF. The CDR3 DNA follows: TGTGCCAGTAGTATACAGGGTTTAGATCAGCCCCAGCATTTT.